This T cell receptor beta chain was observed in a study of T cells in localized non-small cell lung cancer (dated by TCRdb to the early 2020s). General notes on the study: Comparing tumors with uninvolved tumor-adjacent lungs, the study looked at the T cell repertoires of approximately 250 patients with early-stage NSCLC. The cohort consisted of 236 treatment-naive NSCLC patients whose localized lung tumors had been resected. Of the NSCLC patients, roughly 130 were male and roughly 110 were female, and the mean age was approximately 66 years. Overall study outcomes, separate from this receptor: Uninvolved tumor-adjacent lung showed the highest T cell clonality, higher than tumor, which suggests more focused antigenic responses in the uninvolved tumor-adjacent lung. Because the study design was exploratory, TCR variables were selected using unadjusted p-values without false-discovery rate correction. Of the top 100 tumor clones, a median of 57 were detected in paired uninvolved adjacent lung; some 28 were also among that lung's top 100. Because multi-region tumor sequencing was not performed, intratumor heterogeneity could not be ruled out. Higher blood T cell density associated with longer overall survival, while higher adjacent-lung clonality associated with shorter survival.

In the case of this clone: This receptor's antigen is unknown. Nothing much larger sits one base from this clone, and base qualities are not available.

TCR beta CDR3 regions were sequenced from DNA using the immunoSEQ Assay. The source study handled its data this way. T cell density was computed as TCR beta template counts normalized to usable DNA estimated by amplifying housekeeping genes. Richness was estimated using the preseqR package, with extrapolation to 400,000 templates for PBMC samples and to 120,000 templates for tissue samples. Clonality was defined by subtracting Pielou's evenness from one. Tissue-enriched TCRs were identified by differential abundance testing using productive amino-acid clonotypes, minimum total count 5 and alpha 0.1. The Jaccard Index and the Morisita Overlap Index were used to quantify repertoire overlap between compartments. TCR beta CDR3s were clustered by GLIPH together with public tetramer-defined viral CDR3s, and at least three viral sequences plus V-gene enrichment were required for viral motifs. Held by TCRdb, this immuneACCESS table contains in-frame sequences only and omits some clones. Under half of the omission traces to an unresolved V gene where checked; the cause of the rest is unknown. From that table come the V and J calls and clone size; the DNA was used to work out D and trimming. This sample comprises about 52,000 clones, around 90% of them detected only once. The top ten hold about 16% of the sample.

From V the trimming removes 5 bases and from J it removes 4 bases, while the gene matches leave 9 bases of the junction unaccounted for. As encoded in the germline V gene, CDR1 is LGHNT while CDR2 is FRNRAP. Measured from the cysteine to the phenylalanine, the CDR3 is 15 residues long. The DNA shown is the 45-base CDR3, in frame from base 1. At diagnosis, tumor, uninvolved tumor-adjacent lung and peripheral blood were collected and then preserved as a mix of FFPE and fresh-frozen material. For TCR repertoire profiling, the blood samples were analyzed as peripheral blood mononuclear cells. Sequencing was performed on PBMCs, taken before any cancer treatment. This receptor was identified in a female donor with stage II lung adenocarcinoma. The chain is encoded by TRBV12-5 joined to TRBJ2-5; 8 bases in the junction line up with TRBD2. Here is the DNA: TGTGCTAGTGGTCCCCGAGCCGCGGGAGGAGAGACCCAGTACTTC. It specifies CASGPRAAGGETQYF. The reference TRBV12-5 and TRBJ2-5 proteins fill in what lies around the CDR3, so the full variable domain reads DARVTQTPRHKVTEMGQEVTMRCQPILGHNTVFWYRQTMMQGLELLAYFRNRAPLDDSGMPKDRFSAEMPDATLATLKIQPSEPRDSAVYFCASGPRAAGGETQYFGPGTRLLVL.